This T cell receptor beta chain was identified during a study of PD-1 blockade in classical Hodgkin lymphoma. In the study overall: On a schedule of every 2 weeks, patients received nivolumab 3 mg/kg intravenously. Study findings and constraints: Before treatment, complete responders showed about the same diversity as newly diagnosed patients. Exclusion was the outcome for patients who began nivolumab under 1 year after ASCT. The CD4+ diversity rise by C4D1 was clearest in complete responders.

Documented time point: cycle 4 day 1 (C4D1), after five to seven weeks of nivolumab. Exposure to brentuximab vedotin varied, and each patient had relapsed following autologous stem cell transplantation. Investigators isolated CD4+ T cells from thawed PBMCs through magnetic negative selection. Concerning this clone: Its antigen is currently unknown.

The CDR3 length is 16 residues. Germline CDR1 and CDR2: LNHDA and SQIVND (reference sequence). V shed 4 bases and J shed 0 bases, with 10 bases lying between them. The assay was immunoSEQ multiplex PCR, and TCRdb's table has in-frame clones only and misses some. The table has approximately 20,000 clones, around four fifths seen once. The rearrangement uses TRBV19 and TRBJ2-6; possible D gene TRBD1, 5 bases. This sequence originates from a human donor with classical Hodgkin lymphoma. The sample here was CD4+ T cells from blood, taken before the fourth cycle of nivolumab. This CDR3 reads CASSTFDSSGANVLTF. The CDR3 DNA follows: TGTGCCAGTAGTACCTTCGACAGCTCTGGGGCCAACGTCCTGACTTTC.